The clone carrying this T cell receptor (beta chain) was seen many times. TCR libraries were built in bulk with a published protocol and specific TCR primers. TCRdb itself ran the PCR reads through MiXCR, one entry per CDR3 protein. Of 460,000 or so distinct CDR3 sequences listed, roughly 26% are singletons. The entry originates in a study of molecular identifiers for immune sequencing clone quantification. Naive CD8 T cells were sorted, and the gate applied was CD8+CD4-CCR7+CD45RA+. CDR1 is ENHRY and CDR2 is SYGVKD in the germline V gene. CDR3 length equals 15 residues. Trimming removed 3 bases from V and 0 bases from J, with 12 bases in between.

This chain uses TRBV10-3 with TRBJ2-7; D not certain. The specimen sequenced was naive CD8+ T cells from blood, with Jurkat cell RNA spiked in. The subset denotes: FACS-sorted CD8+CD4-CCR7+CD45RA+ naive T cells. The TCR sequence derives from a human donor in good health. Some libraries in this study had Jurkat cell RNA spiked in. CDR3 amino acids: CAISDPSPASYEQYF. CDR3 in DNA: TGTGCCATCAGTGATCCGAGTCCGGCCTCCTACGAGCAGTACTTC.